The next 27 T cell receptor beta chains were all read from a single sample in a study of blood T cell repertoires in COVID-19. Data came from immunoSEQ multiplex PCR; TCRdb stores just in-frame clones and leaves some out. The sample shows 250,000 to 300,000 clones, approximately 91% of them seen only once. Sequenced sample: peripheral blood. Source of these receptors: a woman in her thirties with COVID-19, enrolled during active disease.

The rearrangement links TRBV5-4 to TRBJ1-2; no clear D gene. This CDR3 is built from 13 residues. Between the trimmed V and J ends, which lost 1 base and 3 bases, there was a span of 7 bases. Germline assignment: CDR1 SGHNT and CDR2 YYREEE (reference sequence). The DNA of the CDR3 is TGTGCCAGCAGCTTGAATTCAGACTATGGCTACACCTTC. Its translation: CASSLNSDYGYTF.

The V call is TRBV7-9, the J call TRBJ1-3; TRBD1 might be the D (5 bases). In germline, CDR1 is SEHNR, CDR2 FQNEAQ (reference sequence). This CDR3 spans 17 amino acids. The germline V and J ends were trimmed by 1 base and 4 bases, with 17 bases remaining between them. The chain's CDR3 is CASSLGGRVVPGNTIYF. In nucleotides, the CDR3 is TGTGCCAGCAGCTTAGGGGGCAGGGTAGTTCCCGGAAACACCATATATTTT.

This clone came up once. The chain carries TRBV7-6 and TRBJ1-4, with D unclear. From germline, CDR1 is SGHVS and CDR2 FNYEAQ. V lost 5 bases, J lost 12 bases, and 16 bases lay in between. The CDR3 covers 13 residues. The CDR3 sequence: CASSEVRGEELFF. Here the CDR3 DNA reads TGTGCCAGCAGCGAAGTTCGCGGAGAGGAACTGTTTTTT. Variable domain in full (rest from reference TRBV7-6 and TRBJ1-4): GAGVSQSPRYKVTKRGQDVALRCDPISGHVSLYWYRQALGQGPEFLTYFNYEAQQDKSGLPNDRFSAERPEGSISTLTIQRTEQRDSAMYRCASSEVRGEELFFGSGTQLSVL.

J is TRBJ2-7 and V is TRBV7-9, with 9 positions matching TRBD1. CDR1 and CDR2 (germline): SEHNR, FQNEAQ (reference sequence). Trimming removed 5 bases from V and 4 bases from J; junction bases left unmatched: 3. The CDR3 extends over 13 amino acids. The CDR3 sequence is CASSAQGAYEQYF. The CDR3 DNA reads TGTGCCAGCAGCGCACAGGGGGCTTACGAGCAGTACTTC.

This rearrangement joins TRBV5-8 to TRBJ1-2, with a weak D call TRBD1 (6 bases). The CDR3 runs to 15 residues. V was cut by 4 bases and J by 0 bases, with 13 bases left in between. CDR1 is SGHTS and CDR2 is YDEGEE in the germline V gene. CDR3 nucleotide sequence: TGTGCCAGCAGCGCTGACAGGCTTGCTAACTATGGCTACACCTTC. It specifies CASSADRLANYGYTF.

The CDR3 is CASSYGQGYYGYTF. The CDR3 nucleotides read TGTGCCAGCAGCTATGGACAGGGGTACTATGGCTACACCTTC. The chain employs TRBV3-1 (or the pseudogene TRBV3-2) and TRBJ1-2, with 9 positions matching TRBD1. CDR3 size: 14 residues. V was pared by 5 bases and J by 3 bases, with 4 bases of the junction left unmatched. Germline CDR1 LGHDT, CDR2 YNNKEL (reference sequence).

In this sample, this clone turned up a few times. This chain uses TRBV19 with TRBJ1-5; TRBD1 matches 10 bases. The CDR3 has 15 residues. J lost 9 bases, V lost 5 bases, and 10 bases had no gene match. Germline V CDR1 and CDR2: LNHDA, SQIVND (reference sequence). CDR3 loop: CASSSPGQGIRPQHF. DNA for the CDR3: TGTGCCAGTAGTTCCCCGGGACAGGGGATTAGGCCCCAGCATTTT.

V usage is TRBV9 and J usage is TRBJ2-1, with a tentative D call TRBD2 (6 bases). Trimming pared 6 bases from V and 2 bases from J, leaving 18 bases between. The germline gives CDR1 SGDLS, CDR2 YYNGEE. The CDR3 is 16 residues long. The CDR3 nucleotides are TGTGCCAGCACCTCGAACCTGGGCGGGACCTACAATGAGCAGTTCTTC. It yields the protein CASTSNLGGTYNEQFF. Based on the CDR3 plus reference TRBV9 and TRBJ2-1, the full variable domain is DSGVTQTPKHLITATGQRVTLRCSPRSGDLSVYWYQQSLDQGLQFLIQYYNGEERAKGNILERFSAQQFPDLHSELNLSSLELGDSALYFCASTSNLGGTYNEQFFGPGTRLTVL.

This clone has a single count. This chain joins TRBV19 and TRBJ1-5, with no clear D. Germline CDR1 reads LNHDA; CDR2 reads SQIVND (reference sequence). V lost 7 bases and J lost 4, with 17 bases in between. CDR3 length equals 15 residues. CDR3 coding DNA: TGTGCCAGTAAGGAGACGGCAGACTTTAATCAGCCCCAGCATTTT. As protein: CASKETADFNQPQHF.

V is TRBV19 and J is TRBJ2-6; D may be TRBD1 (6 bases). Deletions cut 6 bases from V and 4 bases from J, with 13 bases between. CDR1 is LNHDA and CDR2 is SQIVND in the germline V gene (reference sequence). The CDR3 has 15 residues. The CDR3 region has the DNA TGTGCCAGTAGGAGACAGGCGTACGGGGCCAACGTCCTGACTTTC. Translating gives CASRRQAYGANVLTF.

The chain links TRBV28 to TRBJ2-1, with 7 bases aligning to TRBD2. This CDR3 region has 14 residues. The V and J ends lost 3 bases and 7 bases, in that order; junction bases with no gene match: 6. Germline V lookup: CDR1 MDHEN, CDR2 SYDVKM. CDR3: CASSLMYGRNEQFF. The CDR3 nucleotides are TGTGCCAGCAGTTTGATGTACGGGAGGAATGAGCAGTTCTTC.

The J gene is TRBJ1-2, the V gene TRBV27; a possible D gene is TRBD1 (5 bases). The V end lost 8 bases, the J end lost 5 bases, and 18 bases lay between the germline ends. CDR1 is MNHEY, CDR2 SMNVEV, per germline (reference sequence). The CDR3 covers 14 residues. For the CDR3, the DNA is TGTGCCAGCCGACTCAGGGTGGGGAGGTATGGCTACACCTTC. This gives the protein CASRLRVGRYGYTF.

CDR3 coding DNA: TGTGCCAGCAGTGAAAGCGGTGCGGGAGCAAATAATGAGCAGTTCTTC. It is translated as CASSESGAGANNEQFF. The rearrangement links TRBV2 to TRBJ2-1, with TRBD2 identical over 7 bases. Germline V lookup: CDR1 SNHLY, CDR2 FYNNEI. The CDR3 consists of 16 residues. V was clipped by 2 bases and J by 7 bases; unmatched bases: 11.

The V gene is TRBV28, the J gene TRBJ2-7; weak D call: TRBD1 (5 bases). Trimming took off 3 bases at V and 3 bases at J, with 15 bases between the two ends. The CDR3 has 15 residues. CDR1 and CDR2 from the germline V gene are MDHEN and SYDVKM. This CDR3 is CASSFPQVLGYEQYF. CDR3 bases: TGTGCCAGCAGTTTCCCACAGGTTTTAGGCTACGAGCAGTACTTC.

The rearrangement links TRBV6-5 to TRBJ1-4; maybe TRBD1 (6 bases). V was clipped by 6 bases and J by 8 bases, with 16 bases between them. Germline CDR1 MNHEY, CDR2 SVGAGI. The CDR3 is 14 residues long. CDR3 nucleotides: TGTGCCAGCAGCGGACGGGACACGAGGGAAAAACTGTTTTTT. It yields the protein CASSGRDTREKLFF.

This clone was detected once. The V and J genes are TRBV13 and TRBJ2-3; 15 positions match TRBD2. Germline V gene lookup returns CDR1 PRHDT and CDR2 FYEKMQ (reference sequence). The CDR3 is made up of 16 amino acids. With 3 bases clipped from V and 6 bases from J, the junction kept 4 bases outside the gene matches. The CDR3 DNA follows: TGTGCCAGCAGCTTCCCCGGACTAGCGGGAGGGGATACGCAGTATTTT. This translates into CASSFPGLAGGDTQYF.

This clone was seen a handful of times. The chain recombines TRBV4-1 with TRBJ2-3; TRBD2 agrees at 7 bases. J gave up 5 bases and V 7 bases, and 15 bases lay outside the gene matches. This CDR3 is built from 16 residues. Germline V gives CDR1 MGHRA, CDR2 YSYEKL. CDR3 in DNA: TGCGCCAGCACTCGGGCCGCGGCGGGGGTCGGAGATACGCAGTATTTT. This encodes CASTRAAAGVGDTQYF.

J is TRBJ2-5 and V is TRBV19, with D possibly matching TRBD1 (6 bases). CDR3 size: 18 residues. Trimming shortened V by 3 bases and J by 5 bases, and 25 bases separated the two germline ends. The germline CDR1 and CDR2 sequences are LNHDA and SQIVND (reference sequence). The CDR3 loop is CASSMYAPDSNPKETQYF. DNA for the CDR3: TGTGCCAGTAGTATGTACGCGCCGGACAGTAACCCGAAGGAGACCCAGTACTTC.

This clone has just one count. The V and J genes are TRBV19 and TRBJ2-3; 8 bases agree with TRBD2. The junction had 5 bases not matched to a gene; V was cut back by 3 bases and J by 0 bases. This CDR3 is built from 16 residues. The germline V gene has CDR1 LNHDA and CDR2 SQIVND (reference sequence). In DNA form, the CDR3 reads TGTGCCAGTAGTATCGGGGGACTAGTGAGCACAGATACGCAGTATTTT. Translated: CASSIGGLVSTDTQYF.

The chain combines TRBV7-6 with TRBJ2-1; 8 positions match TRBD1. Germline trimming cut 5 bases from V and 4 bases from J; bases unmatched to any gene: 10. The CDR3 is 16 residues long. Per the germline V gene, CDR1 is SGHVS and CDR2 is FNYEAQ. This CDR3 is CASSPSRGRGYNEQFF. Written as DNA, the CDR3 is TGTGCCAGCAGCCCATCCAGGGGGCGCGGGTACAATGAGCAGTTCTTC.

The chain recombines TRBV5-1 with TRBJ2-3, with 7 bases that match TRBD2. The germline gives CDR1 SGHRS, CDR2 YFSETQ. Losses at the gene ends were 0 bases for V and 0 bases for J; bases not matched to a gene: 4. CDR3 length: 16 residues. CDR3 DNA sequence: TGCGCCAGCAGCTTGGGGCTAGCGGCTAGCACAGATACGCAGTATTTT. Translated: CASSLGLAASTDTQYF.

In its sample, this clone was seen once. The gene calls are TRBV6-2 or TRBV6-3 and TRBJ2-3, with D tentatively TRBD2 (6 bases). The V end lost 2 bases, the J end lost 0 bases, and 18 bases lay between the germline ends. This CDR3 is 18 amino acids long. Germline V gene sequence: CDR1 MNHEY, CDR2 SVGEGT. The CDR3 DNA sequence: TGTGCCAGCAGTTACCCACACCAACCTAGCGTAAGCACAGATACGCAGTATTTT. It translates to CASSYPHQPSVSTDTQYF.

The chain carries TRBV28 and TRBJ2-3, with 8 bases lining up with TRBD1. The CDR3 consists of 15 residues. Per the germline V gene, CDR1 is MDHEN and CDR2 is SYDVKM. V lost 6 bases and J lost 6; bases outside the gene matches: 11. The CDR3 coding sequence is TGTGCCAGCAGCGAAGGGGCAGGGGGCTTGGATACGCAGTATTTT. This translates into CASSEGAGGLDTQYF. Using reference TRBV28 and TRBJ2-3 for the parts outside the CDR3, the full variable domain is DVKVTQSSRYLVKRTGEKVFLECVQDMDHENMFWYRQDPGLGLRLIYFSYDVKMKEKGDIPEGYSVSREKKERFSLILESASTNQTSMYLCASSEGAGGLDTQYFGPGTRLTVL.

This clone was observed a single time. The V call is TRBV6-5, the J call TRBJ2-7, with unresolved D. Germline V gene data show CDR1 as MNHEY and CDR2 as SVGAGI. This CDR3 is 13 amino acids long. The V end lost 5 bases, the J end lost 2 bases, and 10 bases lay between the germline ends. Here the CDR3 reads CASSPQAPYEQYF. The CDR3 region has the DNA TGTGCCAGCAGTCCCCAGGCACCCTACGAGCAGTACTTC.

The chain carries TRBV30 and TRBJ1-3; D is ambiguous. Germline V lookup: CDR1 GTSNPN, CDR2 SVGIG (reference sequence). The CDR3 has 15 residues. The germline V and J ends were trimmed by 1 base and 2 bases, with 12 bases remaining between them. Here the CDR3 DNA reads TGTGCCTGGAGTGCCTCGACGGGTCCTGGAAACACCATATATTTT. Amino acid sequence: CAWSASTGPGNTIYF.

The V and J genes are TRBV11-2 and TRBJ2-5; 9 bases align to TRBD1. V was clipped by 4 bases and J by 5 bases; unmatched bases: 5. The CDR3 is 14 amino acids. Germline V gives CDR1 SGHAT, CDR2 FQNNGV. The CDR3: CASSSTGGQETQYF. DNA for the CDR3: TGTGCCAGCAGCTCGACAGGGGGACAGGAGACCCAGTACTTC.

The rearrangement uses TRBV15 and TRBJ1-4, with 7 bases that match TRBD1. With 2 bases clipped from V and 5 bases from J, the junction kept 5 bases outside the gene matches. Germline lookup yields CDR1 LNHNV and CDR2 YYDKDF (reference sequence). The CDR3 extends over 15 amino acids. CDR3 amino acids: CATSRTTGQNEKLFF. DNA of the CDR3: TGTGCCACCAGCAGAACAACGGGACAGAATGAAAAACTGTTTTTT.